This is a list of T cell receptor beta chains from one sample in a study of T cells expressing NK-cell markers. TCRdb reanalyzed the 5' RACE reads, giving one entry per CDR3 protein sequence and no DNA. The table lists 200,000 to 300,000 distinct CDR3 sequences, with approximately 0.39% in the top ten. Material: blood T cells: a sorted CD56 or NKG2C T cell subset, CD4+ or CD8+ T cells, or bulk PBMC T cells (not recorded which). Receptors originate from a man between 18 and 35 years old in good health. Both conserved end residues are part of each CDR3.

cdr3_aa j_call v_call
CASSTSGPAYSNQPQHF TRBJ1-5 TRBV12-3/TRBV12-4
CASSFQPGRTSDQYF TRBJ2-7 TRBV27
CASSQPSSTQYF TRBJ2-3 TRBV7-8
CATGTGYEQYF TRBJ2-7 TRBV19
CASSAPGTGAGEQYF TRBJ2-7 TRBV28
CASSSSSGRRETQYF TRBJ2-5 TRBV5-1
CSARDLGPADTQYF TRBJ2-3 TRBV20-1
CASSQDGGLFSTDTQYF TRBJ2-3 TRBV4-2
CASSLRLGTVNEKLFF TRBJ1-4 TRBV12-3/TRBV12-4
CSAPKREWLYNEQFF TRBJ2-1 TRBV20-1
CATSRRTHTGELFF TRBJ2-2 TRBV15
CASSLIGTGSGNIQYF TRBJ2-4 TRBV28
CASSPYTGELFF TRBJ2-2 TRBV7-3
CASKDSLNVEQFF TRBJ2-1 TRBV12-3/TRBV12-4
CASSKAGVSTDTQYF TRBJ2-3 TRBV21-1
CASSYSNSPLHF TRBJ1-6 TRBV6-5